What follows is one T cell receptor (beta chain) and its context. Here immunoSEQ multiplex PCR was the method, and the copy in TCRdb shows in-frame clones only, minus some. The table includes 100,000 to 150,000 clones, about 90% detected once. The sample belongs to a study of control samples from healthy donors and cancer patients. CDR1 and CDR2 (germline): MDHEN, SYDVKM. The CDR3 totals 13 residues. J gave up 6 bases and V 5 bases, and 6 bases lay outside the gene matches. What was sequenced was blood. This sequence joins TRBV28 and TRBJ1-2, with 7 positions matching TRBD1. This TCR came from a woman aged 50 to 65 in good health. CDR3 in DNA: TGTGCCAGCAGTGTAGGGACAGCCAATGGCTACACCTTC. Amino acid sequence: CASSVGTANGYTF.